Listed below are T cell receptor beta chains from one sample, sequenced in a study of cytomegalovirus exposure and HLA in healthy donors. The protocol was immunoSEQ multiplex PCR, while the TCRdb copy is restricted to in-frame clones and leaves out a portion. The data show under 200,000 clones, with 55% to 70% seen just once and less than 3% held by the top ten. The material sequenced was PBMCs. Receptor source: a woman in her thirties or forties in good health and CMV-seropositive. Each CDR3 is given without its conserved first and last residue. Each record gives: CDR3 length, V gene, J gene, CDR3 protein.

length: 13; V: TRBV6-5; J: TRBJ2-7; CDR3: ASSYAGGSSYEQY
length: 12; V: TRBV6-5; J: TRBJ1-2; CDR3: ASKTGTIPRGYT
length: 16; V: TRBV27; J: TRBJ1-1; CDR3: ASSLSMSGAYMNTEAF
length: 13; V: TRBV11-2; J: TRBJ2-1; CDR3: ASSPGLASYNEQF
length: 14; V: TRBV7-2; J: TRBJ2-1; CDR3: ASSALGGRGGSEQF
length: 13; V: TRBV4-1; J: TRBJ2-2; CDR3: ASSLDGTFTGELF
length: 11; V: TRBV18; J: TRBJ1-1; CDR3: ASSPRTDGEAF
length: 11; V: TRBV28; J: TRBJ1-1; CDR3: ASSFNEGTEAF
length: 12; V: TRBV18; J: TRBJ2-7; CDR3: ASSPPGHFYEQY
length: 12; V: TRBV5-1; J: TRBJ1-1; CDR3: ASSLRPGDTEAF
length: 14; V: TRBV27; J: TRBJ2-3; CDR3: ASSGGASGGVDTQY
length: 9; V: TRBV13; J: TRBJ2-3; CDR3: ASSLEDTQY
length: 15; V: TRBV4-3; J: TRBJ2-1; CDR3: ASSQERSRLAANEQF
length: 12; V: TRBV5-1; J: TRBJ2-6; CDR3: ASRQVTGANVLT
length: 11; V: TRBV9; J: TRBJ2-2; CDR3: ASSVVRGGELF
length: 15; V: TRBV10-3; J: TRBJ2-1; CDR3: AISGLGLAGVGNEQF
length: 16; V: TRBV11-2; J: TRBJ2-1; CDR3: ASSLVLAGESSYNEQF
length: 14; V: TRBV7-9; J: TRBJ2-1; CDR3: ASSLSGGRAENEQF
length: 11; V: TRBV2; J: TRBJ2-1; CDR3: ASSPGHYNEQF
length: 9; V: TRBV20-1; J: TRBJ2-4; CDR3: SAQNKNIQY
length: 14; V: TRBV7-3; J: TRBJ2-3; CDR3: ASSRSTRRVTDTQY
length: 12; V: TRBV4-3; J: TRBJ2-7; CDR3: ASSQGGRGYEQY
length: 13; V: TRBV18; J: TRBJ2-7; CDR3: ASSPPSQGSYEQY
length: 11; V: TRBV7-9; J: TRBJ2-1; CDR3: ASSLDLEGEQF
length: 14; V: TRBV9; J: TRBJ2-2; CDR3: ASSVGISGNTGELF
length: 11; V: TRBV7-2; J: TRBJ2-3; CDR3: ASSLPHQGTQY
length: 12; V: TRBV28; J: TRBJ2-7; CDR3: ASSLGGSSYEQY
length: 14; V: TRBV19; J: TRBJ2-7; CDR3: ASTGIDRTGGYEQY
length: 11; V: TRBV18; J: TRBJ1-5; CDR3: ASSPTGGLPQH
length: 13; V: TRBV6-5; J: TRBJ1-6; CDR3: ASSYRDMYNSPLH
length: 13; V: TRBV5-1; J: TRBJ2-1; CDR3: ASSIQGGPYNEQF
length: 11; V: TRBV11-3; J: TRBJ1-1; CDR3: ASSQEQNTEAF
length: 13; V: TRBV2; J: TRBJ2-1; CDR3: ASRATSGTYNEQF
length: 12; V: TRBV18; J: TRBJ1-5; CDR3: ASSGTGVYQPQH
length: 11; V: TRBV4-3; J: TRBJ2-1; CDR3: ASSPGTFNEQF
length: 13; V: TRBV6-5; J: TRBJ1-1; CDR3: ASSLGQGAHTEAF
length: 12; V: TRBV5-1; J: TRBJ2-5; CDR3: ASSPRTAQETQY
length: 10; V: TRBV29-1; J: TRBJ2-5; CDR3: SVDRGQETQY
length: 14; V: TRBV2; J: TRBJ2-5; CDR3: ASSYLLSGGAQTQY
length: 13; V: TRBV7-9; J: TRBJ2-2; CDR3: ASSAQGTNTGELF
length: 10; V: TRBV21-1; J: TRBJ2-3; CDR3: ASCQSTDTQY
length: 13; V: TRBV7-8; J: TRBJ1-2; CDR3: ASSLIPQGARGYT
length: 11; V: TRBV5-6; J: TRBJ2-7; CDR3: ASSLTVQGAQY
length: 9; V: TRBV13; J: TRBJ2-1; CDR3: ASSLDRAQF
length: 13; V: TRBV27; J: TRBJ2-2; CDR3: ASSLSPQGPGELF
length: 12; V: TRBV6-5; J: TRBJ1-6; CDR3: ASRLGQNNSPLH
length: 13; V: TRBV28; J: TRBJ2-4; CDR3: ASSSGSPLPYIQY
length: 11; V: TRBV6-1; J: TRBJ1-3; CDR3: ASSERRDSSIY
length: 12; V: TRBV5-1; J: TRBJ2-1; CDR3: ASSPGVPDNEQF
length: 14; V: TRBV10-3; J: TRBJ2-3; CDR3: AISEGTSGGGDTQY
length: 13; V: TRBV27; J: TRBJ2-1; CDR3: ASSPAGHAYNEQF
length: 13; V: TRBV6-6; J: TRBJ1-6; CDR3: ASSYYGQGNSPLH
length: 12; V: TRBV2; J: TRBJ1-5; CDR3: ASSEGLTNQPQH
length: 13; V: TRBV7-8; J: TRBJ2-7; CDR3: ASRPPGTAYYEQY
length: 14; V: TRBV4-3; J: TRBJ1-1; CDR3: ASSQGAGGADTEAF
length: 13; V: TRBV29-1; J: TRBJ1-1; CDR3: SVGTGLLIDTEAF
length: 14; V: TRBV4-3; J: TRBJ2-1; CDR3: ASSHTSGRSYNEQF
length: 12; V: TRBV5-1; J: TRBJ1-4; CDR3: ASSGGTTNEKLF
length: 10; V: TRBV5-4; J: TRBJ2-5; CDR3: ASSSSRETQY
length: 14; V: TRBV15; J: TRBJ1-4; CDR3: ATSSGLRGANEKLF